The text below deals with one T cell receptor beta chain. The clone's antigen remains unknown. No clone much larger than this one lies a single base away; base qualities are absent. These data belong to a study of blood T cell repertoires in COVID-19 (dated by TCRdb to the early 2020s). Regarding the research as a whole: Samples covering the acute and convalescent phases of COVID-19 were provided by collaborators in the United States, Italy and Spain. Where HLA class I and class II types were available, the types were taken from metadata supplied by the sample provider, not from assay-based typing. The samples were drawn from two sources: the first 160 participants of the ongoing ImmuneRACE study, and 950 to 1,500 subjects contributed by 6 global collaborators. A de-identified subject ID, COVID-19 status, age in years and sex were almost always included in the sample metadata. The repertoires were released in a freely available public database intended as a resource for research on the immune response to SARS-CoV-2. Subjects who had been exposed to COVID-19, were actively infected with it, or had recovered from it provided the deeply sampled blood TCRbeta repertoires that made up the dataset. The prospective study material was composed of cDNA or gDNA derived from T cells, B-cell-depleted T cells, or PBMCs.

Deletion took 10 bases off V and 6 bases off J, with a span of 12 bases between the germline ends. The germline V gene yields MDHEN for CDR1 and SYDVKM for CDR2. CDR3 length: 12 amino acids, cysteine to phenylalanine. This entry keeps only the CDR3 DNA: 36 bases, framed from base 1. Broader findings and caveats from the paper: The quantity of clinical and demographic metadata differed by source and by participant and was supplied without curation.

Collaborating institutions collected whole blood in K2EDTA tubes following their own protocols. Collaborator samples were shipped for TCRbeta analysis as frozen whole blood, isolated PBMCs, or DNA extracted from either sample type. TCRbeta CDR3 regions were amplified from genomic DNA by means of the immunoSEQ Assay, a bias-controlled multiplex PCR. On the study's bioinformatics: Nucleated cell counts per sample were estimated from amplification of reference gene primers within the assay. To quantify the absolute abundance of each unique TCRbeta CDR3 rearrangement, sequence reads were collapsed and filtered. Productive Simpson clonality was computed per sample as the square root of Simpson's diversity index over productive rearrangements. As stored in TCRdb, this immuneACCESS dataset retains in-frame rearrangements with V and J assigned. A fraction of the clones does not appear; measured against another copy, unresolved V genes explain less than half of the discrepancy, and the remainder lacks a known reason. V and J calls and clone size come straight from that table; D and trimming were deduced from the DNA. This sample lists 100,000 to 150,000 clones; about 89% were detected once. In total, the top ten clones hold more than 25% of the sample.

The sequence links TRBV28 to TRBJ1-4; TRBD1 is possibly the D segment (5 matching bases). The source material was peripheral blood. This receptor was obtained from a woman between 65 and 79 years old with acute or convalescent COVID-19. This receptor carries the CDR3 CAITGRDEKLFF. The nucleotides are TGTGCCATTACAGGTCGGGATGAAAAACTGTTTTTT.